The 7 T cell receptor beta chains below were found in one sample sequenced in a study of T cell repertoires in cytomegalovirus infection. The antigens of these receptors remain unknown. TCRdb re-derived calls from the reads in MiXCR, one entry per CDR3 protein. The sample consists of about a million distinct CDR3 sequences, approximately 30% of them appearing once. The material was cultured CD8+ T cells from PBMCs, obtained from culture after CMV antigen stimulation. These receptors all come from a human donor in good health (CMV status not recorded). Some clones in this sample may be carry-over from other donors' samples.

The sample holds many counts of this clonotype. The J gene is TRBJ2-1, the V gene TRBV7-2, with a tentative D call TRBD1 (6 bases). The CDR3 covers 15 residues. Germline lookup yields CDR1 SGHTA and CDR2 FQGNSA. The V end was cut by 6 bases, the J end by 4 bases, with 16 bases between. In DNA, the CDR3 is TGTGCCAGCAGGGACAGTGCGACTTTTTACAATGAGCAGTTCTTC. Its protein product is CASRDSATFYNEQFF.

The chain joins TRBV29-1 to TRBJ1-1; 7 bases agree with TRBD1. Germline lookup yields CDR1 SQVTM and CDR2 ANQGSEA. V was pared by 7 bases and J by 6 bases, with 2 bases of the junction left unmatched. CDR3 length: 10 amino acids. In nucleotides, the CDR3 is TGCAGCGGTGGGACAGCTGAAGCTTTCTTT. Translating it yields CSGGTAEAFF.

This clonotype occurred a few times. V and J are TRBV19 and TRBJ2-1, with D perhaps given as TRBD1 or TRBD2 (5 bases each). The CDR3 has 14 residues. Germline-derived CDR1 and CDR2 are LNHDA and SQIVND (reference sequence). The V gene lost 7 bases and the J gene lost 4 bases, with 14 bases spanning the gap. The CDR3 sequence is CASMRGVGYNEQFF. The CDR3 nucleotides read TGTGCCAGTATGAGAGGGGTGGGTTACAATGAGCAGTTCTTC.

The V gene is TRBV5-6, the J gene TRBJ2-3; a possible D gene is TRBD1 (6 bases). Per the germline V gene, CDR1 is SGHDT and CDR2 is YYEEEE. With 2 bases removed from V and 6 bases from J, the gap between germline ends came to 13 bases. The CDR3 has 14 amino acids. The CDR3 region has the DNA TGTGCCAGCAGCTTAGACAGGCCCCGGGATACGCAGTATTTT. The encoded protein is CASSLDRPRDTQYF.

This clonotype was counted a few times. This chain connects TRBV20-1 to TRBJ2-7; 9 bases align to TRBD2. Germline trimming cut 0 bases from V and 2 bases from J; bases unmatched to any gene: 5. This CDR3 is 15 amino acids long. Germline CDR1 reads DFQATT; CDR2 reads SNEGSKA (reference sequence). The CDR3 is CSARDTLAGTYEQYF. As DNA, the CDR3 is TGCAGTGCTAGAGATACCCTAGCGGGGACCTACGAGCAGTACTTC.

The genes are TRBV6-6 and TRBJ2-3; the D gene is possibly TRBD1 (6 bases). CDR3 length: 18 amino acids. V dropped 0 bases and J dropped 1 base, with 17 bases sitting between them. Germline-derived CDR1 and CDR2 are MNHNY and SVGAGI (reference sequence). CDR3 loop: CASSYSKPGAFGTDTQYF. CDR3 bases: TGTGCCAGCAGTTACTCGAAGCCAGGGGCCTTTGGCACAGATACGCAGTATTTT.

This chain uses TRBV9 with TRBJ2-3; D is unclear. V lost 0 bases, J lost 0 bases, and 14 bases lay in between. CDR1 is SGDLS, CDR2 YYNGEE, per germline. The CDR3 is 17 amino acids. The CDR3 DNA sequence: TGTGCCAGCAGCGTAGCCCCTAGTCAAATGAGCACAGATACGCAGTATTTT. It translates to CASSVAPSQMSTDTQYF.